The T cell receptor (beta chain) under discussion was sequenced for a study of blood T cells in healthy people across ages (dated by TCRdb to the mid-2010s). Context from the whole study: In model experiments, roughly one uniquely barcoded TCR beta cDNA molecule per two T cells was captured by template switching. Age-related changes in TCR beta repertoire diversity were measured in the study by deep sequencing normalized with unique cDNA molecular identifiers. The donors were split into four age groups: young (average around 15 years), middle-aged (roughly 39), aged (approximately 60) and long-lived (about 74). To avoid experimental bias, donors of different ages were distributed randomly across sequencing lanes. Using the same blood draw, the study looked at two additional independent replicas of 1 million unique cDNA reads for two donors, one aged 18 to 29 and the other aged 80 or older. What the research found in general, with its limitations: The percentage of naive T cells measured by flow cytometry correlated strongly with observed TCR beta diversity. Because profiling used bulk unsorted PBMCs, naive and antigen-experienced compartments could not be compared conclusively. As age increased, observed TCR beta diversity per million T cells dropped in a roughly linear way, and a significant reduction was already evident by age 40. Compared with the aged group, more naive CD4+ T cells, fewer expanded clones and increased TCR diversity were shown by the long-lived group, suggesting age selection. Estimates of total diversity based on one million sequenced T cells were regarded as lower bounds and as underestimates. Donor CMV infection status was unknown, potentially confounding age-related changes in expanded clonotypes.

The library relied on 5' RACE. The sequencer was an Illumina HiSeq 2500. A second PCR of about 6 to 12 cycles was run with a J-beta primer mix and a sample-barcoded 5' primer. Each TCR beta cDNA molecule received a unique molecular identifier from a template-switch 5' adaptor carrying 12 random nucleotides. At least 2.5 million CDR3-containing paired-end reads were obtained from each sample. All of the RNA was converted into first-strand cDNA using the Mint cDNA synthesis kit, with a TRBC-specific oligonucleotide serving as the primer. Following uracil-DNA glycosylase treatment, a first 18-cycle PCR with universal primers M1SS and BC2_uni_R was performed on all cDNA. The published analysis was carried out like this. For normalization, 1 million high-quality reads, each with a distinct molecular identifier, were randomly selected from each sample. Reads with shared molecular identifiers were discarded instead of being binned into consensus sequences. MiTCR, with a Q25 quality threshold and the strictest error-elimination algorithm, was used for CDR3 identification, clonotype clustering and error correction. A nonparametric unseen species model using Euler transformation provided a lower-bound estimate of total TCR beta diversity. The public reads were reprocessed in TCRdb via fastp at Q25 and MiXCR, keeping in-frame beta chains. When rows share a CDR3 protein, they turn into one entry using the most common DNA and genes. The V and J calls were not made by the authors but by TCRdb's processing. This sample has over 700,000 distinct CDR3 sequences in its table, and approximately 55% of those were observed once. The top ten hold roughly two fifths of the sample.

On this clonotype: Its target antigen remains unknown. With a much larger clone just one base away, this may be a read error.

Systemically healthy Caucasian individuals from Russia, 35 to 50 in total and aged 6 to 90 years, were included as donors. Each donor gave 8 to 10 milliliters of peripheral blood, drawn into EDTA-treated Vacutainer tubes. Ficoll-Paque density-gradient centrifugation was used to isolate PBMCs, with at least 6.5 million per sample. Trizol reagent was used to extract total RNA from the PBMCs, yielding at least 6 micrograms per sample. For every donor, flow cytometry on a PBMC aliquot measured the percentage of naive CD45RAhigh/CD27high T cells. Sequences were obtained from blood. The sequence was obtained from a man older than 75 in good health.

CDR3 reads: CSARLQGRNNEQYF. The DNA sequence reads TGCAGTGCTAGACTGCAGGGGAGGAACAATGAGCAGTACTTC. This receptor chain uses TRBV20-1 and TRBJ2-7; the D segment is perhaps TRBD1 or TRBD2, each sharing 6 matched bases. Looking up the germline V gene (reference sequence) yields CDR1 DFQATT and CDR2 SNEGSKA. The CDR3, cysteine through phenylalanine, is 14 amino acids long. Only CDR3 DNA remains: 42 bases, in frame from the first base. V is cut by 2 bases and J by 7 bases, and the space between the germline ends is 18 bases.